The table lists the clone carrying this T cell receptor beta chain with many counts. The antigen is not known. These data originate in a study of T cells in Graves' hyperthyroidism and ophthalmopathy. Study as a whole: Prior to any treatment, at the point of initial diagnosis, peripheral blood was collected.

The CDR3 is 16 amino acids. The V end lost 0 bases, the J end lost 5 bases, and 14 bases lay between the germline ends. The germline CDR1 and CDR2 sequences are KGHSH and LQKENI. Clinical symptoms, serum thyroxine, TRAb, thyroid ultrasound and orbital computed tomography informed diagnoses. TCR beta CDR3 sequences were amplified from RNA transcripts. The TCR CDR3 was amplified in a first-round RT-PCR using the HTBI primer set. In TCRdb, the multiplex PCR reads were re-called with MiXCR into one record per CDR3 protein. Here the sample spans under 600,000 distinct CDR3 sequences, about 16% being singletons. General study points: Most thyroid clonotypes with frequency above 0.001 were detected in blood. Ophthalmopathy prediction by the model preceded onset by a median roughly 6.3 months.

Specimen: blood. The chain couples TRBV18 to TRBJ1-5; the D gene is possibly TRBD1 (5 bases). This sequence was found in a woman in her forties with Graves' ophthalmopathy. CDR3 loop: CASSPPEDTIHQPQHF. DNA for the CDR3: TGTGCCAGCTCACCACCGGAGGACACCATACATCAGCCCCAGCATTTT.